The 6 T cell receptor beta chains below were found in one sample sequenced in a study of metastatic and nonmetastatic thyroid tumors. All patients were treatment-naive before thyroid surgery. With MiXCR, TCRdb called clones anew from the PCR reads. Here the sample spans 5,400 or so clones, 33% being singletons. The sequencing sample was made of adjacent normal tissue. These receptors came from a female donor with papillary thyroid cancer or a benign thyroid nodule (not recorded which). Some clones in this sample may be carry-over from other donors' samples.

This chain links TRBV30 with TRBJ1-5, with D perhaps TRBD1 (6 bases). Germline CDR1 GTSNPN, CDR2 SVGIG (reference sequence). The V end was cut by 7 bases, the J end by 5 bases, with 18 bases between. This CDR3 has 14 amino acids. The CDR3 DNA is TGTGCCTTTTCGACCGGGACAAATTATCAGCCCCAGCATTTT. Its translation: CAFSTGTNYQPQHF.

This clone appeared once. J is TRBJ2-7 and V is TRBV11-2; 7 nucleotides align to TRBD1. CDR1 and CDR2 from the germline V gene are SGHAT and FQNNGV. CDR3 length: 13 residues. The CDR3 coding sequence is TGTGCCAGCAGCTTAGATCATCAGGGGGAACAGTACGTT. This encodes CASSLDHQGEQYV.

The chain is built from TRBV7-8 and TRBJ2-7; 11 bases are shared with TRBD2. The ends lost 2 bases at V and 0 bases at J; junction bases unmatched: 6. This CDR3 contains 17 residues. Germline lookup yields CDR1 SGHVS and CDR2 FQNEAQ. CDR3 amino acids: CASSLTSGGRSSYEQYF. The CDR3 bases are TGTGCCAGCAGCTTAACTAGCGGGGGAAGAAGCTCCTACGAGCAGTACTTC. Variable domain in full (rest from reference TRBV7-8 and TRBJ2-7): GAGVSQSPRYKVAKRGQDVALRCDPISGHVSLFWYQQALGQGPEFLTYFQNEAQLDKSGLPSDRFFAERPEGSVSTLKIQRTQQEDSAVYLCASSLTSGGRSSYEQYFGPGTRLTVT.

The V and J genes are TRBV6-1 and TRBJ1-1; D ambiguous. The CDR3 loop spans 10 amino acids. CDR1 is MNHNS and CDR2 is SASEGT in the germline V gene. The V end lost 3 bases, the J end lost 10 bases, and 6 bases lay between the germline ends. This CDR3 is CASSDEGAFF. The CDR3 nucleotides are TGTGCCAGCAGTGACGAAGGAGCTTTCTTT.

The rearrangement links TRBV7-9 to TRBJ2-7; 7 nucleotides match TRBD1. The CDR3 has 13 residues. Germline CDR1 reads SEHNR; CDR2 reads FQNEAQ (reference sequence). The J segment lost 3 bases and the V segment lost 4 bases, leaving 3 bases of the junction unmatched. The CDR3 loop is CASSSTGHYEQYF. The CDR3 coding sequence is TGTGCCAGCAGCTCGACAGGGCACTACGAGCAGTACTTC. The whole variable domain, filled in from reference TRBV7-9 and TRBJ2-7, reads DTGVSQNPRHKITKRGQNVTFRCDPISEHNRLYWYRQTLGQGPEFLTYFQNEAQLEKSRLLSDRFSAERPKGSFSTLEIQRTEQGDSAMYLCASSSTGHYEQYFGPGTRLTVT.

This clone was counted only a few times. The chain joins TRBV15 to TRBJ2-7, with TRBD2 matching 9 bases. V gave up 2 bases and J gave up 7 bases; unmatched junction bases: 3. The CDR3 extends over 13 amino acids. Germline CDR1 reads LNHNV; CDR2 reads YYDKDF (reference sequence). The CDR3 DNA follows: TGTGCCACCAGCAGAATAGCGGGAGAAGAGCAGTACTTC. This gives the protein CATSRIAGEEQYF.